The rows below give T cell receptor beta chains drawn from one sample of a study of T cell repertoires in cytomegalovirus infection. TCRdb called the reads again in MiXCR, with one record for every CDR3 protein. This table has 200,000 to 250,000 distinct CDR3 sequences, 20% to 25% appearing once. Sample: CD8+ T cells from PBMCs. These receptors were obtained from a human donor in good health (CMV status not recorded). Some clones in this sample may be carry-over from other donors' samples. Each CDR3 is given with its conserved first and last residue. A D gene is named only where the DNA matches it firmly. Size is omitted from some rows. Given values are once, few, many or a class for expanded clones.

clone_size: NA; d_call: TRBD1; j_call: TRBJ2-2; v_call: TRBV19; cdr3_aa: CASRPGQGLTGELFF; cdr3_nt: TGTGCCAGTAGGCCGGGACAGGGGCTCACCGGGGAGCTGTTTTTT
clone_size: NA; d_call: NA; j_call: TRBJ2-2; v_call: TRBV5-5; cdr3_aa: CASSLSSGPGELFF; cdr3_nt: TGTGCCAGCAGCTTGTCATCAGGGCCCGGGGAGCTGTTTTTT
clone_size: many; d_call: TRBD1; j_call: TRBJ2-7; v_call: TRBV28; cdr3_aa: CASSLGPGQSYEQYF; cdr3_nt: TGTGCCAGCAGTCTCGGTCCGGGACAGTCCTACGAGCAGTACTTC
clone_size: NA; d_call: NA; j_call: TRBJ1-1; v_call: TRBV19; cdr3_aa: CASNRGPEAFF; cdr3_nt: TGTGCCAGTAACCGGGGCCCTGAAGCTTTCTTT
clone_size: many; d_call: NA; j_call: TRBJ2-7; v_call: TRBV28; cdr3_aa: CASSRGRSYEQYF; cdr3_nt: TGTGCCAGCAGCCGGGGACGGTCCTACGAGCAGTACTTC
clone_size: few; d_call: NA; j_call: TRBJ2-1; v_call: TRBV28; cdr3_aa: CASRVQGIDWDEQFF; cdr3_nt: TGTGCCAGCAGAGTCCAGGGAATAGATTGGGATGAGCAGTTCTTC
clone_size: few; d_call: NA; j_call: TRBJ2-3; v_call: TRBV15; cdr3_aa: CATSRDPDPHKRTDTQYF; cdr3_nt: TGTGCCACCAGCAGAGACCCCGACCCGCATAAACGCACAGATACGCAGTATTTT
clone_size: few; d_call: NA; j_call: TRBJ1-1; v_call: TRBV28; cdr3_aa: CASSPPTGNTEAFF; cdr3_nt: TGTGCCAGCAGTCCCCCGACAGGGAACACTGAAGCTTTCTTT
clone_size: NA; d_call: TRBD1; j_call: TRBJ2-7; v_call: TRBV19; cdr3_aa: CASSTDRGIDEQYF; cdr3_nt: TGTGCCAGTAGTACGGACAGGGGCATCGACGAGCAGTACTTC
clone_size: many; d_call: NA; j_call: TRBJ2-3; v_call: TRBV5-4; cdr3_aa: CASSLGAGVGTDTQYF; cdr3_nt: TGTGCCAGCAGCTTGGGGGCAGGGGTCGGCACAGATACGCAGTATTTT
clone_size: NA; d_call: NA; j_call: TRBJ2-7; v_call: TRBV20-1; cdr3_aa: CSASGTTRSYEQYF; cdr3_nt: TGCAGTGCCTCCGGGACAACCCGTTCCTACGAGCAGTACTTC
clone_size: NA; d_call: TRBD1; j_call: TRBJ2-5; v_call: TRBV25-1; cdr3_aa: CASSEYGQGEETQYF; cdr3_nt: TGTGCCAGCAGTGAATATGGCCAGGGGGAAGAGACCCAGTACTTC
clone_size: few; d_call: NA; j_call: TRBJ1-1; v_call: TRBV29-1; cdr3_aa: CSVLIPEAFF; cdr3_nt: TGCAGCGTTCTGATACCTGAAGCTTTCTTT
clone_size: many; d_call: NA; j_call: TRBJ2-7; v_call: TRBV7-9; cdr3_aa: CASSPPSSYEQYF; cdr3_nt: TGTGCCAGCAGCCCTCCGAGCTCCTACGAGCAGTACTTC
clone_size: many; d_call: NA; j_call: TRBJ2-5; v_call: TRBV11-2; cdr3_aa: CASSRDIQETQYF; cdr3_nt: TGTGCCAGCAGCCGTGACATCCAAGAGACCCAGTACTTC
clone_size: few; d_call: NA; j_call: TRBJ1-1; v_call: TRBV2; cdr3_aa: CASKVGHNLEAFF; cdr3_nt: TGTGCCAGCAAAGTTGGACATAACCTTGAAGCTTTCTTT
clone_size: NA; d_call: TRBD2; j_call: TRBJ2-1; v_call: TRBV11-2; cdr3_aa: CASSPSRGGNEQFF; cdr3_nt: TGTGCCAGCAGCCCCTCGCGGGGGGGCAATGAGCAGTTCTTC
clone_size: many; d_call: NA; j_call: TRBJ2-7; v_call: TRBV7-9; cdr3_aa: CASSSLGLGLDEQYF; cdr3_nt: TGTGCCAGCAGCTCCCTGGGTTTGGGGCTCGACGAGCAGTACTTC
clone_size: many; d_call: TRBD1; j_call: TRBJ1-1; v_call: TRBV7-2; cdr3_aa: CASSTGATEAFF; cdr3_nt: TGTGCCAGCAGCACAGGGGCCACTGAAGCTTTCTTT
clone_size: many; d_call: NA; j_call: TRBJ1-1; v_call: TRBV7-2; cdr3_aa: CASSLTRGGTEAFF; cdr3_nt: TGTGCCAGCAGCTTAACCAGGGGCGGCACTGAAGCTTTCTTT
clone_size: medium-sized; d_call: TRBD1; j_call: TRBJ2-1; v_call: TRBV29-1; cdr3_aa: CSVEGLGQVYNEQFF; cdr3_nt: TGCAGCGTTGAAGGGCTCGGACAGGTATACAATGAGCAGTTCTTC
clone_size: NA; d_call: NA; j_call: TRBJ2-1; v_call: TRBV5-6; cdr3_aa: CASSLDFEQFF; cdr3_nt: TGTGCCAGCAGCTTGGATTTTGAGCAGTTCTTC
clone_size: few; d_call: NA; j_call: TRBJ2-7; v_call: TRBV12-3/TRBV12-4; cdr3_aa: CATANWVYEQYF; cdr3_nt: TGTGCCACCGCAAATTGGGTCTACGAGCAGTACTTC
clone_size: many; d_call: TRBD1; j_call: TRBJ2-3; v_call: TRBV2; cdr3_aa: CASSGTGDMSDTQYF; cdr3_nt: TGTGCCAGCAGTGGAACAGGGGACATGTCAGATACGCAGTATTTT
clone_size: NA; d_call: TRBD2; j_call: TRBJ2-1; v_call: TRBV30; cdr3_aa: CAWSVLGGGDEQFF; cdr3_nt: TGTGCCTGGAGTGTACTCGGGGGGGGCGATGAGCAGTTCTTC
clone_size: few; d_call: TRBD2; j_call: TRBJ2-3; v_call: TRBV4-2; cdr3_aa: CASSQVAGGTDTQYF; cdr3_nt: TGTGCCAGCAGCCAAGTAGCGGGGGGCACAGATACGCAGTATTTT
clone_size: NA; d_call: NA; j_call: TRBJ1-2; v_call: TRBV12-5; cdr3_aa: CASGLALTGVYGYTF; cdr3_nt: TGTGCTAGTGGTTTGGCTTTGACAGGCGTCTATGGCTACACCTTC
clone_size: few; d_call: NA; j_call: TRBJ2-1; v_call: TRBV7-7; cdr3_aa: CASSLGGRGFEQFF; cdr3_nt: TGTGCCAGCAGCTTAGGAGGGAGGGGGTTTGAGCAGTTCTTC
clone_size: many; d_call: TRBD2; j_call: TRBJ2-5; v_call: TRBV7-9; cdr3_aa: CASSPGAGGRQETQYF; cdr3_nt: TGTGCCAGCAGCCCGGGGGCGGGGGGCCGCCAAGAGACCCAGTACTTC
clone_size: many; d_call: NA; j_call: TRBJ1-1; v_call: TRBV7-9; cdr3_aa: CASSSRLGWSFF; cdr3_nt: TGTGCCAGCAGCTCCCGACTGGGTTGGTCTTTCTTT
clone_size: once; d_call: NA; j_call: TRBJ2-2; v_call: TRBV20-1; cdr3_aa: CSAPYTDTGELFF; cdr3_nt: TGCAGTGCCCCATACACTGACACCGGGGAGCTGTTTTTT
clone_size: few; d_call: NA; j_call: TRBJ1-2; v_call: TRBV7-9; cdr3_aa: CASSSWDGANGYTF; cdr3_nt: TGTGCCAGCAGCTCATGGGACGGCGCCAATGGCTACACCTTC
clone_size: NA; d_call: NA; j_call: TRBJ2-1; v_call: TRBV7-6; cdr3_aa: CVSSLVPLEQFF; cdr3_nt: TGTGTCAGCAGCTTAGTGCCGTTGGAGCAGTTCTTC
clone_size: many; d_call: NA; j_call: TRBJ1-2; v_call: TRBV7-9; cdr3_aa: CASSLGGRIFYGYTF; cdr3_nt: TGTGCCAGCAGCTTAGGCGGCAGGATCTTTTATGGCTACACCTTC
clone_size: NA; d_call: NA; j_call: TRBJ1-1; v_call: TRBV29-1; cdr3_aa: CSVGQGNTEAFF; cdr3_nt: TGCAGCGTTGGCCAGGGGAACACTGAAGCTTTCTTT
clone_size: NA; d_call: NA; j_call: TRBJ2-1; v_call: TRBV9; cdr3_aa: CASSGMRGNEQFF; cdr3_nt: TGTGCCAGCAGCGGAATGCGCGGCAATGAGCAGTTCTTC
clone_size: NA; d_call: NA; j_call: TRBJ2-7; v_call: TRBV7-4; cdr3_aa: CASSSGAAAISYEQYF; cdr3_nt: TGTGCCAGCAGCTCAGGGGCGGCGGCTATCTCCTACGAGCAGTACTTC
clone_size: NA; d_call: NA; j_call: TRBJ1-1; v_call: TRBV7-2; cdr3_aa: CASSWFLNTEAFF; cdr3_nt: TGTGCCAGCAGCTGGTTTCTGAACACTGAAGCTTTCTTT
clone_size: few; d_call: NA; j_call: TRBJ2-7; v_call: TRBV20-1; cdr3_aa: CSARDLAGVTYEQYF; cdr3_nt: TGCAGTGCTAGAGATCTGGCAGGGGTTACCTACGAGCAGTACTTC
clone_size: few; d_call: NA; j_call: TRBJ1-1; v_call: TRBV2; cdr3_aa: CASNLQGVTEAFF; cdr3_nt: TGTGCCAGCAACCTCCAGGGAGTCACTGAAGCTTTCTTT
clone_size: NA; d_call: NA; j_call: TRBJ1-1; v_call: TRBV19; cdr3_aa: CASKSTSYLNTEAFF; cdr3_nt: TGTGCCAGTAAATCAACGTCTTACCTCAACACTGAAGCTTTCTTT
clone_size: few; d_call: NA; j_call: TRBJ1-2; v_call: TRBV29-1; cdr3_aa: CSVVGGDGYTF; cdr3_nt: TGCAGCGTTGTCGGGGGGGATGGCTACACCTTC
clone_size: many; d_call: NA; j_call: TRBJ1-1; v_call: TRBV7-2; cdr3_aa: CASSYSPAEGTEAFF; cdr3_nt: TGTGCCAGCAGCTATTCCCCGGCGGAGGGCACTGAAGCTTTCTTT
clone_size: many; d_call: TRBD1; j_call: TRBJ2-5; v_call: TRBV28; cdr3_aa: CASSSLRDRVTETQYF; cdr3_nt: TGTGCCAGCAGCTCTCTCCGGGACAGGGTGACAGAGACCCAGTACTTC
clone_size: NA; d_call: NA; j_call: TRBJ1-1; v_call: TRBV20-1; cdr3_aa: CSARGTKDTEAFF; cdr3_nt: TGCAGTGCTAGAGGGACTAAGGACACTGAAGCTTTCTTT
clone_size: few; d_call: NA; j_call: TRBJ1-5; v_call: TRBV4-1; cdr3_aa: CASSPKVGFSNQPQHF; cdr3_nt: TGCGCCAGCAGCCCCAAGGTGGGTTTTAGCAATCAGCCCCAGCATTTT
clone_size: NA; d_call: TRBD2; j_call: TRBJ2-1; v_call: TRBV29-1; cdr3_aa: CSVEERGTRMDEQFF; cdr3_nt: TGCAGCGTTGAAGAGCGGGGGACCCGGATGGATGAGCAGTTCTTC
clone_size: NA; d_call: NA; j_call: TRBJ2-3; v_call: TRBV14; cdr3_aa: CASSQVARVTDTQYF; cdr3_nt: TGTGCCAGCAGCCAAGTCGCGAGGGTGACAGATACGCAGTATTTT
clone_size: few; d_call: TRBD2; j_call: TRBJ2-7; v_call: TRBV20-1; cdr3_aa: CSARGGGASEQYF; cdr3_nt: TGCAGTGCTAGGGGCGGGGGGGCCTCCGAGCAGTACTTC
clone_size: NA; d_call: NA; j_call: TRBJ1-6; v_call: TRBV7-9; cdr3_aa: CASSGQGGGGSPLHF; cdr3_nt: TGTGCCAGCAGCGGACAAGGGGGGGGGGGTTCACCCCTCCACTTT
clone_size: NA; d_call: TRBD1; j_call: TRBJ2-1; v_call: TRBV28; cdr3_aa: CASSGTGGFSYNEQFF; cdr3_nt: TGTGCCAGCAGCGGGACAGGAGGATTCTCCTACAATGAGCAGTTCTTC
clone_size: few; d_call: NA; j_call: TRBJ1-1; v_call: TRBV20-1; cdr3_aa: CSARVGGTEAFF; cdr3_nt: TGCAGTGCTAGAGTCGGTGGTACTGAAGCTTTCTTT
clone_size: many; d_call: NA; j_call: TRBJ1-2; v_call: TRBV7-2; cdr3_aa: CASSGRSVGYTF; cdr3_nt: TGTGCCAGCAGCGGTCGGTCCGTTGGCTACACCTTC
clone_size: few; d_call: NA; j_call: TRBJ1-1; v_call: TRBV7-9; cdr3_aa: CASSPPGPGGTEAFF; cdr3_nt: TGTGCCAGCAGCCCTCCGGGCCCGGGGGGCACTGAAGCTTTCTTT
clone_size: NA; d_call: NA; j_call: TRBJ1-1; v_call: TRBV29-1; cdr3_aa: CSVIILEAFF; cdr3_nt: TGCAGCGTTATAATTCTCGAAGCTTTCTTT